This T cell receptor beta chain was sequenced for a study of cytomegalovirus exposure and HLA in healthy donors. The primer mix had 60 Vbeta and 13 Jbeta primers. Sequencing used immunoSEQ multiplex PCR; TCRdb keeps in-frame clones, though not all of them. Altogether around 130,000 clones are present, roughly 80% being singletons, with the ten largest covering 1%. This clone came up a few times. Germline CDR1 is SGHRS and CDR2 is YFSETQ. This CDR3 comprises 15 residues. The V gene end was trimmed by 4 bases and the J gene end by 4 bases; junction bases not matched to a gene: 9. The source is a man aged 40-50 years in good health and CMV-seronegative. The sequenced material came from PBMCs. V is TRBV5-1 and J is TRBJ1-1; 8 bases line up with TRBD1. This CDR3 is CASSTGQGGGTEAFF. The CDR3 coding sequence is TGCGCCAGCAGCACCGGACAGGGAGGAGGCACTGAAGCTTTCTTT.